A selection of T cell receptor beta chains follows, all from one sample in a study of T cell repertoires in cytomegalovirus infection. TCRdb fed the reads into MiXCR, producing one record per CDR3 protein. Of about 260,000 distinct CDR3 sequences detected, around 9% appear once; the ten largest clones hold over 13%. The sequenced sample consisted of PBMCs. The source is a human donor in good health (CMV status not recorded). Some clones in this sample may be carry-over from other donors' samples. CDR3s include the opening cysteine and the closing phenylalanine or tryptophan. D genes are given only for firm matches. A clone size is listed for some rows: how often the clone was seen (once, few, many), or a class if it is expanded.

CDR3nt: TGTGCCAGCAGCCGGAACGGGGCCGGTGGGGATACGCAGTATTTT; CDR3aa: CASSRNGAGGDTQYF; v_gene: TRBV7-2; j_gene: TRBJ2-3; d_gene: -; abundance: many
CDR3nt: TGCAGTGCTAGAGATCCCGTTTTGGCGGGGGCGAGAACTGAAGCTTTCTTT; CDR3aa: CSARDPVLAGARTEAFF; v_gene: TRBV20-1; j_gene: TRBJ1-1; d_gene: -; abundance: many
CDR3nt: TGTGCCAGCAGCTTAGTTGGGATTTCCTACAATGAGCAGTTCTTC; CDR3aa: CASSLVGISYNEQFF; v_gene: TRBV7-8; j_gene: TRBJ2-1; d_gene: -; abundance: many
CDR3nt: TGTGCCAGTAGTGGGGGACTAGCGGGAGGGGTCGGGACGCAGTATTTT; CDR3aa: CASSGGLAGGVGTQYF; v_gene: TRBV19; j_gene: TRBJ2-3; d_gene: TRBD2; abundance: -
CDR3nt: TGTGCCAGCACCCAGGGACTAGGGGGTAATGAAAAACTGTTTTTT; CDR3aa: CASTQGLGGNEKLFF; v_gene: TRBV7-2; j_gene: TRBJ1-4; d_gene: -; abundance: -
CDR3nt: TGTGCCAGCAGCTTTCGGCACTACACAGATACGCAGTATTTT; CDR3aa: CASSFRHYTDTQYF; v_gene: TRBV7-9; j_gene: TRBJ2-3; d_gene: -; abundance: -
CDR3nt: TGTGCCAGCAGCGCGGGCCAGGGGGGTCAGCCCCAGCATTTT; CDR3aa: CASSAGQGGQPQHF; v_gene: TRBV7-4; j_gene: TRBJ1-5; d_gene: TRBD1; abundance: many
CDR3nt: TGTGCCAGCACGGGTAACCCGAACACCGGGGAGCTGTTTTTT; CDR3aa: CASTGNPNTGELFF; v_gene: TRBV12-3/TRBV12-4; j_gene: TRBJ2-2; d_gene: -; abundance: few
CDR3nt: TGTGCCAGTACCACAGACAGGGGGAACACTGAAGCTTTCTTT; CDR3aa: CASTTDRGNTEAFF; v_gene: TRBV19; j_gene: TRBJ1-1; d_gene: TRBD1; abundance: few
CDR3nt: TGCGCCAGCAGCCAAGAAGGTTTACGACAGGGCTACGAGCAGTACTTC; CDR3aa: CASSQEGLRQGYEQYF; v_gene: TRBV4-1; j_gene: TRBJ2-7; d_gene: TRBD1; abundance: -
CDR3nt: TGTGCCAGCAGTTACTCCCGACTAGCGGGGTTAACCGGGGAGCTGTTTTTT; CDR3aa: CASSYSRLAGLTGELFF; v_gene: TRBV6-2/TRBV6-3; j_gene: TRBJ2-2; d_gene: TRBD2; abundance: many
CDR3nt: TGTGCCAGCAGTCGACCGGGACTAGCGGAAGTACCATCCGGGAAGCAGTACTTC; CDR3aa: CASSRPGLAEVPSGKQYF; v_gene: TRBV6-2/TRBV6-3; j_gene: TRBJ2-7; d_gene: TRBD2; abundance: few
CDR3nt: TGTGCCAGCAGTCTGACAGTTCTCGAGCAGTACTTC; CDR3aa: CASSLTVLEQYF; v_gene: TRBV28; j_gene: TRBJ2-7; d_gene: -; abundance: many
CDR3nt: TGTGCCAGCAGCCCGGCCGGCGGGAGGGCCACAAATGAGCAGTTCTTC; CDR3aa: CASSPAGGRATNEQFF; v_gene: TRBV11-2; j_gene: TRBJ2-1; d_gene: TRBD2; abundance: -
CDR3nt: TGTGCCAGCAGCCAATTAGCAGGGAACACTGAAGCTTTCTTT; CDR3aa: CASSQLAGNTEAFF; v_gene: TRBV14; j_gene: TRBJ1-1; d_gene: -; abundance: -
CDR3nt: TGTGCCAGCAGCATTCAGGGCCTGAACACCGGGGAGCTGTTTTTT; CDR3aa: CASSIQGLNTGELFF; v_gene: TRBV7-2; j_gene: TRBJ2-2; d_gene: -; abundance: many
CDR3nt: TGCAGTGCCCCAAGGGGTAACTCTGGGGCCAACGTCCTGACTTTC; CDR3aa: CSAPRGNSGANVLTF; v_gene: TRBV20-1; j_gene: TRBJ2-6; d_gene: -; abundance: many
CDR3nt: TGTGCCAGTAGGGCGACCCGGAGAGCATGGGGCTACAATGAGCAGTTCTTC; CDR3aa: CASRATRRAWGYNEQFF; v_gene: TRBV19; j_gene: TRBJ2-1; d_gene: -; abundance: -
CDR3nt: TGTGCCAGCAGCTTAGAAGGGGGAGAGGATACGCAGTATTTT; CDR3aa: CASSLEGGEDTQYF; v_gene: TRBV7-9; j_gene: TRBJ2-3; d_gene: -; abundance: -
CDR3nt: TGCAGCCAATTGGGACAGGCTCAAGAGACCCAGTACTTC; CDR3aa: CSQLGQAQETQYF; v_gene: TRBV29-1; j_gene: TRBJ2-5; d_gene: TRBD1; abundance: -
CDR3nt: TGTGCCAGTAGTATGCGGGGCCAGGATGCTAACTATGGCTACACCTTC; CDR3aa: CASSMRGQDANYGYTF; v_gene: TRBV19; j_gene: TRBJ1-2; d_gene: -; abundance: many
CDR3nt: TGTGCCAGCAGCTTAAGGGCATATGGGGCCAACGTCCTGACTTTC; CDR3aa: CASSLRAYGANVLTF; v_gene: TRBV7-8; j_gene: TRBJ2-6; d_gene: -; abundance: many
CDR3nt: TGTGCCAGCAGCCCAGGGGCAGGGCAGACGGATACGCAGTATTTT; CDR3aa: CASSPGAGQTDTQYF; v_gene: TRBV11-3; j_gene: TRBJ2-3; d_gene: -; abundance: -
CDR3nt: TGTGCCAGCAGCTCCAGGGGGACTAGCGGGGGCTACGAGCAGTACTTC; CDR3aa: CASSSRGTSGGYEQYF; v_gene: TRBV7-2; j_gene: TRBJ2-7; d_gene: TRBD2; abundance: many
CDR3nt: TGTGCCAGCAGACCGGGACTGCGAGTATACGAGCAGAACTTC; CDR3aa: CASRPGLRVYEQNF; v_gene: TRBV12-3/TRBV12-4; j_gene: TRBJ2-7; d_gene: -; abundance: -
CDR3nt: TGCAGCGTACAAGGACAGACCGGGGGTGGCTACACCTTC; CDR3aa: CSVQGQTGGGYTF; v_gene: TRBV29-1; j_gene: TRBJ1-2; d_gene: -; abundance: -
CDR3nt: TGTGCCAGCAGTTACAATACAGGGAAAGATACGCAGTATTTT; CDR3aa: CASSYNTGKDTQYF; v_gene: TRBV6-5; j_gene: TRBJ2-3; d_gene: -; abundance: few
CDR3nt: TGTGCCAGCAGTTACAAATTAAGGGGTTCGGGGACAGGGAGGAATGAGCAGTTCTTC; CDR3aa: CASSYKLRGSGTGRNEQFF; v_gene: TRBV6-2/TRBV6-3; j_gene: TRBJ2-1; d_gene: TRBD1; abundance: few
CDR3nt: TGTGCCAGCAGTTCCCGAATGCTACTAGCGGGGAGTTTAAAAAACATTCAGTACTTC; CDR3aa: CASSSRMLLAGSLKNIQYF; v_gene: TRBV6-2/TRBV6-3; j_gene: TRBJ2-4; d_gene: TRBD2; abundance: few
CDR3nt: TGTGCCAGCAGCTTAACTTACAGCTATGGCTACACCTTC; CDR3aa: CASSLTYSYGYTF; v_gene: TRBV11-3; j_gene: TRBJ1-2; d_gene: -; abundance: many
CDR3nt: TGTGCCAGCAGTTTTATAGGGACTGAAGCTTTCTTT; CDR3aa: CASSFIGTEAFF; v_gene: TRBV12-3/TRBV12-4; j_gene: TRBJ1-1; d_gene: -; abundance: many
CDR3nt: TGTGCCAGCAGCTCCGGCCTCGCTTGGGACTCCTACGAGCAGTACTTC; CDR3aa: CASSSGLAWDSYEQYF; v_gene: TRBV7-8; j_gene: TRBJ2-7; d_gene: -; abundance: -
CDR3nt: TGTGCCAGCAGCCGACCGACAGGGGCCCTCGAGACCCAGTACTTC; CDR3aa: CASSRPTGALETQYF; v_gene: TRBV12-3/TRBV12-4; j_gene: TRBJ2-5; d_gene: TRBD1; abundance: many
CDR3nt: TGCGCCAGCAGCCAAGATTTACGGAGTGGTAAACTGTTTTTT; CDR3aa: CASSQDLRSGKLFF; v_gene: TRBV4-3; j_gene: TRBJ1-4; d_gene: -; abundance: many
CDR3nt: TGTGCCAGCAGTCTAGTAGCGGGGGTGGGCACAGATACGCAGTATTTT; CDR3aa: CASSLVAGVGTDTQYF; v_gene: TRBV7-6; j_gene: TRBJ2-3; d_gene: TRBD2; abundance: many
CDR3nt: TGCGCCAGCAGCGTGAGCCGGGATCTCTATGGCTACACCTTC; CDR3aa: CASSVSRDLYGYTF; v_gene: TRBV5-1; j_gene: TRBJ1-2; d_gene: -; abundance: few
CDR3nt: TGTGCCAGCAGTACCGGGACAGGGTTCCCCGAGCGGTACTTC; CDR3aa: CASSTGTGFPERYF; v_gene: TRBV2; j_gene: TRBJ2-7; d_gene: TRBD1; abundance: -
CDR3nt: TGTGCCAGCAGCAGGACAGGGGAGAATGGCTACACCTTC; CDR3aa: CASSRTGENGYTF; v_gene: TRBV6-2/TRBV6-3; j_gene: TRBJ1-2; d_gene: TRBD1; abundance: many
CDR3nt: TGTGCCAGCAGCGTAAGTGGGACAATCAATGAGCAGTTCTTC; CDR3aa: CASSVSGTINEQFF; v_gene: TRBV7-9; j_gene: TRBJ2-1; d_gene: -; abundance: many
CDR3nt: TGTGCCAGCAGCTTAGGTAGCGGCAAAGATACGCAGTATTTT; CDR3aa: CASSLGSGKDTQYF; v_gene: TRBV5-6; j_gene: TRBJ2-3; d_gene: -; abundance: few
CDR3nt: TGTGCCAGCAGCGCAGGGGCCAGGGGGGCCCAAGTTAATGAGCAGTTCTTC; CDR3aa: CASSAGARGAQVNEQFF; v_gene: TRBV9; j_gene: TRBJ2-1; d_gene: -; abundance: many
CDR3nt: TGTGCCAGCTCACCGGACAGAAGAGCAACTAATGAAAAACTGTTTTTT; CDR3aa: CASSPDRRATNEKLFF; v_gene: TRBV18; j_gene: TRBJ1-4; d_gene: -; abundance: few
CDR3nt: TGCAGCGTGCAGCCGGGGGTTAACACCGGGGAGCTGTTTTTT; CDR3aa: CSVQPGVNTGELFF; v_gene: TRBV29-1; j_gene: TRBJ2-2; d_gene: -; abundance: -
CDR3nt: TGTGCCAGCAGCCGCCCGGCGGGACGGAGCAATCAGCCCCAGCATTTT; CDR3aa: CASSRPAGRSNQPQHF; v_gene: TRBV7-2; j_gene: TRBJ1-5; d_gene: -; abundance: -
CDR3nt: TGTGCCAGCAGCTTATGGGGCAGGCCAGGCTACGAGCAGTACTTC; CDR3aa: CASSLWGRPGYEQYF; v_gene: TRBV11-1; j_gene: TRBJ2-7; d_gene: -; abundance: -
CDR3nt: TGCGCCAGCAGCAGGGACAGGGTGAGGAACACTGAAGCTTCCTTT; CDR3aa: CASSRDRVRNTEASF; v_gene: TRBV10-1; j_gene: TRBJ1-1; d_gene: TRBD1; abundance: -
CDR3nt: TGTGCCAGCAGTTCTACCTCCGGGACTACCTACAATGAGCAGTTCTTC; CDR3aa: CASSSTSGTTYNEQFF; v_gene: TRBV28; j_gene: TRBJ2-1; d_gene: TRBD2; abundance: many
CDR3nt: TGCGCCAGCAGTGTCGGGACAGCCGGCACAGATACGCAGTATTTT; CDR3aa: CASSVGTAGTDTQYF; v_gene: TRBV10-1; j_gene: TRBJ2-3; d_gene: TRBD1; abundance: -
CDR3nt: TGTGCCAGCAGTGAGTGGGGCTACAAGGATACGCAGTATTTT; CDR3aa: CASSEWGYKDTQYF; v_gene: TRBV2; j_gene: TRBJ2-3; d_gene: -; abundance: many